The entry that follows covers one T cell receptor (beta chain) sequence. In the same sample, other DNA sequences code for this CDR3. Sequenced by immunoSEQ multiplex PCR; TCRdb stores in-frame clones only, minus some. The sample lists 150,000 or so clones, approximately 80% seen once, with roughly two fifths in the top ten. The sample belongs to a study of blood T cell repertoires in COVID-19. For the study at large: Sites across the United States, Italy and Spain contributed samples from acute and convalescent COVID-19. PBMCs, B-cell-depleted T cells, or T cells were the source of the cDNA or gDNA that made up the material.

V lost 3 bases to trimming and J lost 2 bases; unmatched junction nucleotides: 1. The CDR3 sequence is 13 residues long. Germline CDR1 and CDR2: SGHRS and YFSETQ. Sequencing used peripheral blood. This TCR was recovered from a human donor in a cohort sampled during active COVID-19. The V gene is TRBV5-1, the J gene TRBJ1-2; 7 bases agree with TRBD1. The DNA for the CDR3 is TGCGCCAGCAGCTCGGGACAGAACTATGGCTACACCTTC. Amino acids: CASSSGQNYGYTF.